These 27 T cell receptor beta chains share one sample of origin, sequenced in a study of T cells after yellow fever vaccination. TCRdb analysed the 5' RACE reads with MiXCR anew, one entry per CDR3 protein. Here the sample spans 600,000 to 750,000 distinct CDR3 sequences, over 9% being singletons. Specimen: PBMCs, collected on the day of the yellow fever booster vaccination. The receptors come from a man under 40 who received the YFV17D yellow fever vaccine.

The table lists this clonotype with a few counts. V and J are TRBV12-3 or TRBV12-4 and TRBJ2-7; D possibly matches TRBD1 or TRBD2 (6 bases each). V was shortened by 3 bases and J by 3 bases, with 15 bases between the two germline ends. The CDR3 covers 15 residues. The CDR3 here is CASSFKWGADYEQYF. The CDR3 coding sequence is TGTGCCAGCAGTTTTAAATGGGGGGCAGACTACGAGCAGTACTTC.

The V and J genes are TRBV28 and TRBJ2-5, with 8 bases matching TRBD2. V gave up 5 bases and J gave up 0 bases; unmatched junction bases: 5. CDR3 length equals 15 residues. Per the germline V gene, CDR1 is MDHEN and CDR2 is SYDVKM. The CDR3 here is CASSASGLYQETQYF. CDR3 DNA: TGTGCCAGCAGTGCTAGCGGGCTATACCAAGAGACCCAGTACTTC.

This chain connects TRBV5-1 to TRBJ2-2; D gene ambiguous. V was clipped by 7 bases and J by 2 bases, with 15 bases between them. The germline V gene has CDR1 SGHRS and CDR2 YFSETQ. The CDR3 runs 15 residues. CDR3 DNA: TGCGCCAGCCTTCCTTCTGGATCAAACACCGGGGAGCTGTTTTTT. It encodes CASLPSGSNTGELFF.

This clonotype was observed a few times. The rearrangement joins TRBV7-2 to TRBJ2-7; 15 bases align to TRBD2. This CDR3 is built from 15 residues. CDR1 SGHTA and CDR2 FQGNSA come from the germline V gene. J lost 6 bases, V lost 3 bases, and 3 bases had no gene match. The CDR3 protein is CASSFWTSGRGEQYF. The CDR3 DNA follows: TGTGCCAGCAGCTTCTGGACTAGCGGGAGGGGCGAGCAGTACTTC.

V gene TRBV20-1 combines with J gene TRBJ2-7; a possible D gene is TRBD2 (5 bases). Per the germline V gene, CDR1 is DFQATT and CDR2 is SNEGSKA (reference sequence). The CDR3 is 14 amino acids. Trimming pared 5 bases from V and 3 bases from J, leaving 17 bases between. The CDR3 DNA is TGCAGTGCTGCACGGGTGGAGGCGGTCTACGAGCAGTACTTC. Its protein is CSAARVEAVYEQYF.

The chain uses TRBV5-1 and TRBJ2-1, with D unresolved. This CDR3 is 14 amino acids long. Germline CDR1 reads SGHRS; CDR2 reads YFSETQ. The V gene lost 4 bases and the J gene lost 8 bases, with 16 bases spanning the gap. The DNA for the CDR3 is TGCGCCAGCAGCCCCCGCCCCCTCAAGGATGAGCAGTTCTTC. This translates into CASSPRPLKDEQFF.

The chain has TRBV28 and TRBJ1-2, with 9 bases identical to TRBD1. V dropped 6 bases and J dropped 4; count of bases not matched to a gene: 6. Germline CDR1 and CDR2: MDHEN and SYDVKM. The CDR3 length is 14 residues. The CDR3 nucleotides read TGTGCCAGCAGCCCAGGGGACAGGGCCTATGGCTACACCTTC. Protein: CASSPGDRAYGYTF.

This clonotype came up once. The rearrangement uses TRBV18 and TRBJ1-2; D perhaps matches TRBD1 (5 bases). This CDR3 comprises 15 residues. CDR1 KGHSH and CDR2 LQKENI come from the germline V gene. V lost 0 bases to trimming and J lost 1 base, with 9 bases between them. The CDR3 reads CASSPPAGNNYGYTF. The CDR3 DNA is TGTGCCAGCTCACCACCAGCAGGGAATAACTATGGCTACACCTTC. Drawing the rest from reference TRBV18 and TRBJ1-2, the complete variable domain is NAGVMQNPRHLVRRRGQEARLRCSPMKGHSHVYWYRQLPEEGLKFMVYLQKENIIDESGMPKERFSAEFPKEGPSILRIQQVVRGDSAAYFCASSPPAGNNYGYTFGSGTRLTVV.

This clonotype was counted only a few times. This rearrangement joins TRBV20-1 to TRBJ2-7, with D perhaps TRBD1 (6 bases). Germline V gene lookup returns CDR1 DFQATT and CDR2 SNEGSKA (reference sequence). The CDR3 sequence is 11 residues long. Trimming removed 4 bases at V and 2 bases at J, with 6 bases between. The CDR3 region has the DNA TGCAGTGCTAACAGGGCCTACGAGCAGTACTTC. Its protein product is CSANRAYEQYF.

This clonotype has at least ten counts. This chain links TRBV29-1 with TRBJ1-2; D remains ambiguous. The length of the CDR3 is 11 residues. Germline CDR1 is SQVTM and CDR2 is ANQGSEA. V shed 5 bases and J shed 7 bases, with 11 bases lying between them. This CDR3 is CSVRGVSGYTF. CDR3 DNA: TGCAGCGTTCGAGGCGTTAGTGGCTACACCTTC.

This clonotype was seen at least ten times. The V gene is TRBV11-2, the J gene TRBJ2-5; the D is unclear. The CDR3 has 14 residues. Germline V lookup: CDR1 SGHAT, CDR2 FQNNGV. V lost 1 base, J lost 2 bases, and 8 bases lay in between. In DNA, the CDR3 is TGTGCCAGCAGCTTAGGTCTGAGGCAAGAGACCCAGTACTTC. Translating gives CASSLGLRQETQYF.

This clonotype came up many times. The chain links TRBV20-1 to TRBJ2-1, with 12 bases that match TRBD2. Germline V gives CDR1 DFQATT, CDR2 SNEGSKA (reference sequence). The CDR3 length is 14 residues. Unmatched junction bases numbered 2, after V lost 5 bases and J lost 3 bases. CDR3 coding DNA: TGCAGTGCTCGGACTAGCGGGAACTACAATGAGCAGTTCTTC. It specifies CSARTSGNYNEQFF.

This clonotype came up a few times. The rearrangement links TRBV20-1 to TRBJ2-1; possibly TRBD2 for D (6 bases). This CDR3 region has 13 residues. V gave up 3 bases and J gave up 12 bases, with 18 bases separating them. Looked up from germline, CDR1 is DFQATT and CDR2 is SNEGSKA (reference sequence). The chain's CDR3 is CSARRDWGDGQFF. CDR3 DNA: TGCAGTGCTAGGAGGGACTGGGGGGACGGGCAGTTCTTC.

The chain has TRBV5-1 and TRBJ2-7; TRBD2 matches at 14 bases. The CDR3 contains 18 residues. Germline-derived CDR1 and CDR2 are SGHRS and YFSETQ. V was clipped by 2 bases and J by 1 base; unmatched bases: 8. DNA for the CDR3: TGCGCCAGCAGCTTTTTGACTAGCGGGAGGGCCTTGTCCTACGAGCAGTACTTC. It is translated as CASSFLTSGRALSYEQYF.

The rearrangement joins TRBV30 to TRBJ2-1; the D gene is possibly TRBD2 (5 bases). Germline loops: CDR1 GTSNPN, CDR2 SVGIG (reference sequence). This CDR3 spans 15 amino acids. V lost 7 bases and J lost 5, with 21 bases in between. The CDR3 loop reads CAYKHLTISDNEQFF. DNA of the CDR3: TGTGCCTACAAACATCTGACTATATCGGACAATGAGCAGTTCTTC.

A few counts support this clonotype. CDR3 protein: CASSVTGTVSNYGYTF. CDR3 in DNA: TGTGCCAGCAGCGTTACCGGGACAGTCAGTAACTATGGCTACACCTTC. The chain has TRBV11-2 and TRBJ1-2, with 7 bases fitting TRBD1. Germline assignment: CDR1 SGHAT and CDR2 FQNNGV. With 5 bases clipped from V and 1 base from J, the junction kept 10 bases outside the gene matches. The CDR3 extends over 16 amino acids.

This clonotype was counted between two and nine times. This chain links TRBV7-3 with TRBJ2-5, with D possibly matching TRBD2 (5 bases). This CDR3 is built from 13 residues. Germline CDR1 reads SGHTA; CDR2 reads FQGTGA. V lost 5 bases, J lost 7 bases, and 14 bases lay in between. Written as DNA, the CDR3 is TGTGCCAGCAGCCCGCTTTCTGAGGGGACCCAGTACTTC. Translation: CASSPLSEGTQYF.

This clonotype has just a few counts. The chain recombines TRBV3-1 with TRBJ2-7; TRBD1 matches 8 bases. This CDR3 has 18 amino acids. Trimming at V came to 5 bases and at J to 2 bases, leaving 17 bases not matched to a gene. CDR1 and CDR2 (germline): LGHDT, YNNKEL (reference sequence). This CDR3 is CASSSRGQETSRPYEQYF. For the CDR3, the DNA is TGTGCCAGCAGCAGTAGGGGACAGGAAACATCTAGGCCCTACGAGCAGTACTTC.

This clonotype has a handful of counts. The chain is built from TRBV6-2 or TRBV6-3 and TRBJ2-3, with a tentative D call TRBD2 (5 bases). Per germline, CDR1 MNHEY and CDR2 SVGEGT. The CDR3 length is 14 residues. V was cut by 0 bases and J by 5 bases, with 9 bases left in between. CDR3 nucleotide sequence: TGTGCCAGCAGTTACTCGAGTGAGGGAGATACGCAGTATTTT. Translating it yields CASSYSSEGDTQYF.

This clonotype appeared many times. The chain has TRBV30 and TRBJ2-2; the D call may be TRBD1 or TRBD2 (5 bases each). The CDR3 spans 16 residues. Trimming removed 6 bases at V and 4 bases at J, with 21 bases between. The germline V gene encodes CDR1 GTSNPN and CDR2 SVGIG (reference sequence). CDR3 region: CACPPPRGGPTGELFF. CDR3 DNA: TGTGCCTGCCCCCCCCCTCGGGGCGGCCCCACCGGGGAGCTGTTTTTT.

J is TRBJ2-7 and V is TRBV5-5; D remains unclear. The germline V gene encodes CDR1 SGHKS and CDR2 YYEKEE (reference sequence). The CDR3 extends over 16 amino acids. V lost 1 base to trimming and J lost 0 bases, with 14 bases between them. This CDR3 is CASSLRASRNSYEQYF. In DNA, the CDR3 is TGTGCCAGCAGCTTGAGGGCCTCAAGGAACTCCTACGAGCAGTACTTC.

In its sample, this clonotype was seen once. The rearrangement uses TRBV6-2 or TRBV6-3 and TRBJ2-1; D perhaps matches TRBD1 (5 bases). The ends were cut back, 6 bases at V and 4 bases at J, with 16 bases in the middle. The CDR3 consists of 15 residues. Germline-derived CDR1 and CDR2 are MNHEY and SVGEGT. The CDR3 reads CASSNPQQVYNEQFF. CDR3 in DNA: TGTGCCAGCAGCAACCCTCAACAGGTATACAATGAGCAGTTCTTC.

In its sample, this clonotype was seen a few times. The chain joins TRBV19 to TRBJ2-3; weak D call: TRBD2 (6 bases). V was shortened by 3 bases and J by 5 bases, with 18 bases between the two germline ends. The germline CDR1 and CDR2 sequences are LNHDA and SQIVND (reference sequence). The CDR3 is 16 residues long. The CDR3 region is CASSISGAKRGDTQYF. DNA for the CDR3: TGTGCCAGTAGTATCTCGGGAGCCAAAAGGGGAGATACGCAGTATTTT.

The chain employs TRBV2 and TRBJ2-2; 9 nucleotides align to TRBD1. Per germline, CDR1 SNHLY and CDR2 FYNNEI. The CDR3 runs 15 residues. Trimming at V came to 6 bases and at J to 6 bases, leaving 8 bases not matched to a gene. DNA for the CDR3: TGTGCCAGCAGGGGGGACAGGGACCTGTCCGGGGAGCTGTTTTTT. The encoded protein is CASRGDRDLSGELFF.

This clonotype was observed a handful of times. The rearrangement links TRBV4-3 to TRBJ1-6; D ambiguous. This CDR3 is 13 amino acids long. CDR1 LGHNA and CDR2 YSLEER come from the germline V gene. The V gene lost 1 base and the J gene lost 11 bases, with 9 bases spanning the gap. The CDR3 nucleotides read TGCGCCAGCAGCCAAGTCGGGGTTCCACCCCTCCACTTT. Translating gives CASSQVGVPPLHF.

The chain employs TRBV6-1 and TRBJ2-7; 9 positions match TRBD2. CDR1 is MNHNS and CDR2 is SASEGT in the germline V gene. The CDR3 loop spans 16 amino acids. V shed 6 bases, J shed 4 bases, and the junction held 13 bases outside the gene matches. DNA of the CDR3: TGTGCCAGCAGCAGGGCCGGGACTAGCTTGAATTACGAGCAGTACTTC. Encoded protein: CASSRAGTSLNYEQYF.

The gene calls are TRBV11-2 and TRBJ2-1, with a possible D match to TRBD2 (6 bases). In germline, CDR1 is SGHAT, CDR2 FQNNGV. The V end was cut by 4 bases, the J end by 2 bases, with 12 bases between. This CDR3 has 15 amino acids. CDR3 sequence (DNA): TGTGCCAGCAGCTCTGGTGGGGGGACCTACAATGAGCAGTTCTTC. Translating gives CASSSGGGTYNEQFF.